What follows are 11 T cell receptor beta chains derived from one specimen sequenced in a study of blood T cell repertoires in COVID-19. Repertoires were generated with immunoSEQ multiplex PCR, while TCRdb's copy carries only in-frame clones and drops some. The table shows around 17,000 clones, with about four fifths occurring only once. Sequenced material: peripheral blood. The receptors here all came from a woman between 65 and 79 years old with active COVID-19.

The chain combines TRBV2 with TRBJ2-7; TRBD1 aligns across 10 bases. The CDR3 totals 15 residues. Per the germline V gene, CDR1 is SNHLY and CDR2 is FYNNEI. V lost 4 bases, J lost 3 bases, and 6 bases stayed unmatched. CDR3 in amino acids: CASSGRRTGGYEQYF. The CDR3 coding sequence is TGTGCCAGCAGTGGCCGAAGGACAGGGGGCTACGAGCAGTACTTC.

This chain links TRBV5-1 with TRBJ2-2; 7 nucleotides align to TRBD1. This CDR3 contains 13 residues. V was clipped by 7 bases and J by 3 bases; unmatched bases: 3. Looked up from germline, CDR1 is SGHRS and CDR2 is YFSETQ. CDR3 residues: CASGTGDTGELFF. As DNA, the CDR3 is TGCGCCAGCGGTACAGGGGACACCGGGGAGCTGTTTTTT.

The rearrangement links TRBV5-1 to TRBJ2-1; no clear D. This CDR3 has 16 amino acids. Germline CDR1 is SGHRS and CDR2 is YFSETQ. Between the trimmed V and J ends, which lost 0 bases and 4 bases, there was a span of 14 bases. The CDR3 bases are TGCGCCAGCAGCTTGGACCTTCTTGGAGCGTACAATGAGCAGTTCTTC. It yields the protein CASSLDLLGAYNEQFF.

The chain is built from TRBV7-9 and TRBJ2-1, with TRBD2 matching 7 bases. This CDR3 is 14 amino acids long. CDR1 and CDR2 from the germline V gene are SEHNR and FQNEAQ (reference sequence). J lost 5 bases, V lost 4 bases, and 5 bases had no gene match. In DNA form, the CDR3 reads TGTGCCAGCAGCTATGTGGGAGGGAACAATGAGCAGTTCTTC. Its translation is CASSYVGGNNEQFF.

The chain carries TRBV7-8 and TRBJ2-1; D is possibly TRBD2 (6 bases). Trimming took 4 bases from V and 15 from J, leaving 13 bases between them. Germline V CDR1 and CDR2: SGHVS, FQNEAQ. This CDR3 contains 11 residues. The CDR3 here is CASSSSTRWFF. The CDR3 nucleotides read TGTGCCAGCAGCTCATCGACTAGATGGTTCTTC.

The chain's CDR3 is CASSPRLAYAQDTQYF. DNA for the CDR3: TGTGCCAGCAGCCCCCGATTAGCCTATGCACAAGATACGCAGTATTTT. The chain couples TRBV3-1 (or the pseudogene TRBV3-2) to TRBJ2-3; D ambiguous. CDR3 length: 16 amino acids. V lost 4 bases and J 5 bases, leaving 19 bases between the germline ends. CDR1 and CDR2 from the germline V gene are LGHDT and YNNKEL (reference sequence).

The chain employs TRBV18 and TRBJ2-3, with 7 bases aligning to TRBD1. This CDR3 is built from 14 residues. V was clipped by 3 bases and J by 7 bases; unmatched bases: 7. CDR1 KGHSH and CDR2 LQKENI come from the germline V gene. Here the CDR3 DNA reads TGTGCCAGCTCACCGCCACAGGGGACCCATACGCAGTATTTT. Residues: CASSPPQGTHTQYF. Drawing the rest from reference TRBV18 and TRBJ2-3, the complete variable domain is NAGVMQNPRHLVRRRGQEARLRCSPMKGHSHVYWYRQLPEEGLKFMVYLQKENIIDESGMPKERFSAEFPKEGPSILRIQQVVRGDSAAYFCASSPPQGTHTQYFGPGTRLTVL.

The chain uses TRBV4-1 and TRBJ1-5, with 7 bases matching TRBD1. The germline gives CDR1 MGHRA, CDR2 YSYEKL. The length of the CDR3 is 15 residues. V lost 4 bases to trimming and J lost 4 bases; unmatched junction nucleotides: 7. The DNA for the CDR3 is TGCGCCAGCAGCCCCAACAGGGGCTTAAATCAGCCCCAGCATTTT. Translating gives CASSPNRGLNQPQHF.

The rearrangement uses TRBV29-1 and TRBJ1-1; D gene ambiguous. CDR1 is SQVTM and CDR2 is ANQGSEA in the germline V gene. This CDR3 comprises 12 residues. V lost 3 bases, J lost 8 bases, and 13 bases lay in between. The CDR3 reads CSVESSIPEAFF. CDR3 nucleotides: TGCAGCGTTGAGTCCAGTATCCCCGAAGCTTTCTTT.

The V call is TRBV7-2, the J call TRBJ2-3; the D gene is possibly TRBD1 (6 bases). V gave up 4 bases and J gave up 0 bases, with 8 bases separating them. CDR3 length: 14 amino acids. The germline V gene has CDR1 SGHTA and CDR2 FQGNSA. Here the CDR3 reads CASSSDRSTDTQYF. CDR3 bases: TGTGCCAGCAGCTCGGACAGAAGCACAGATACGCAGTATTTT.

The chain uses TRBV15 and TRBJ2-7, with D possibly matching TRBD1 (6 bases). Germline V gene sequence: CDR1 LNHNV, CDR2 YYDKDF (reference sequence). V lost 6 bases and J 6 bases, leaving 15 bases between the germline ends. The CDR3 spans 13 residues. CDR3 in amino acids: CATRGVGAAEQYF. The DNA for the CDR3 is TGTGCCACCAGGGGGGTGGGGGCCGCCGAGCAGTACTTC.